Here is one T cell receptor beta chain with its context. Produced via immunoSEQ multiplex PCR; TCRdb's table is partial and in-frame only. The data show about 130,000 clones, with over 75% seen just once and 5% to 8% held by the top ten. This sample was taken from a study of blood T cell repertoires in COVID-19. V lost 6 bases to trimming and J lost 7 bases; unmatched junction nucleotides: 8. The CDR3 length is 14 residues. Germline CDR1 reads SNHLY; CDR2 reads FYNNEI. Sequencing used peripheral blood. This chain uses TRBV2 with TRBJ2-7, with 11 bases identical to TRBD1. This TCR was sampled from a man older than 75 with active or convalescent COVID-19. The CDR3: CASRPGTGGGEQYF. CDR3 bases: TGTGCCAGCAGGCCTGGGACAGGGGGTGGGGAGCAGTACTTC.